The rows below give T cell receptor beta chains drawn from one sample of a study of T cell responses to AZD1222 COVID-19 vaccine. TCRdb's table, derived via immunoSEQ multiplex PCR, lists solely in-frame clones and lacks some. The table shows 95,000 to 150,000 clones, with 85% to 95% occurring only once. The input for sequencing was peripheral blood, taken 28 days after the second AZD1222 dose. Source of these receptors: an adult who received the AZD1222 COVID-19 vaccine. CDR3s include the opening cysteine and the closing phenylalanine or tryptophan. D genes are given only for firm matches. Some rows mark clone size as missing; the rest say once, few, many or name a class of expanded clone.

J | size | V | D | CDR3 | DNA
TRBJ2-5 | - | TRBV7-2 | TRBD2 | CASSTPGLATQETQYF | TGTGCCAGCAGCACTCCGGGACTAGCGACACAAGAGACCCAGTACTTC
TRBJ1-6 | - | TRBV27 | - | CASSHPPTRGYNSPLHF | TGTGCCAGCAGTCACCCCCCGACAAGGGGCTATAATTCACCCCTCCACTTT
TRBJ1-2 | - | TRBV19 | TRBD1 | CATSDRGLGYTF | TGTGCCACCTCGGACAGGGGACTAGGCTACACCTTC
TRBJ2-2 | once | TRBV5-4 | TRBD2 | CASRRRLAENTGELFF | TGTGCCAGCAGGCGTCGACTAGCGGAGAACACCGGGGAGCTGTTTTTT
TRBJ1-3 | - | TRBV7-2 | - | CASSLGFFRDTIYF | TGTGCCAGCAGCTTGGGTTTTTTTAGGGACACCATATATTTT
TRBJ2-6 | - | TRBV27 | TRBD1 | CASTNQGAAGANVLTF | TGTGCCAGCACTAATCAGGGGGCGGCTGGGGCCAACGTCCTGACTTTC
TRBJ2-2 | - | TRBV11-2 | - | CASSWERLVPGELFF | TGTGCCAGCAGTTGGGAGCGGCTGGTCCCCGGGGAGCTGTTTTTT
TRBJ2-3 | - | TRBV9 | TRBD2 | CASSPQELAGIDTQYF | TGTGCCAGCAGCCCCCAAGAGCTAGCGGGGATAGATACGCAGTATTTT
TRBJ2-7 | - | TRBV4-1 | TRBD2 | CASSQGEGRYEQYF | TGCGCCAGCAGCCAAGGGGAGGGGAGGTACGAGCAGTACTTC
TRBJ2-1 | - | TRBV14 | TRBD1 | CASSEQDREPGNEQFF | TGTGCCAGCAGCGAGCAAGACAGGGAACCAGGCAATGAGCAGTTCTTC
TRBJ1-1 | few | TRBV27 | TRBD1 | CASSLSTGVTEAFF | TGTGCCAGCAGTTTATCGACAGGGGTCACTGAAGCTTTCTTT
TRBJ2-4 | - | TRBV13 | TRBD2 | CASSLVVAGSKNIQYF | TGTGCCAGCAGCTTAGTTGTAGCGGGGTCCAAAAACATTCAGTACTTC
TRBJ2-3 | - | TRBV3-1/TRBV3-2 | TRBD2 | CASSQSEVRGGPTDTQYF | TGTGCCAGCAGCCAAAGTGAGGTACGGGGGGGACCCACAGATACGCAGTATTTT
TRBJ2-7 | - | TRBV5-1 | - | CASSLTAGWPHEQYF | TGCGCCAGCAGCTTAACGGCAGGGTGGCCCCACGAGCAGTACTTC
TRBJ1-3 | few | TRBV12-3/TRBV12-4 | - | CASSLGAGNTIYF | TGTGCCAGCAGTTTAGGGGCTGGAAACACCATATATTTT
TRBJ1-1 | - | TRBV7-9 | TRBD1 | CASSLRDRGKNTEAFF | TGTGCCAGCAGCTTAAGGGACAGGGGGAAGAACACTGAAGCTTTCTTT
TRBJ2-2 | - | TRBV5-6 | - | CASSLVRRESTGELFF | TGTGCCAGCAGCTTGGTCCGCCGGGAGAGCACCGGGGAGCTGTTTTTT
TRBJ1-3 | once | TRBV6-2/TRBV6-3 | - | CASSYTDTIYF | TGTGCCAGCAGTTACACGGACACCATATATTTT
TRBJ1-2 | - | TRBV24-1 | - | CATSDQNYGYTF | TGTGCCACCAGTGATCAAAACTATGGCTACACCTTC
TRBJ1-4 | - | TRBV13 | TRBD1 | CASSGYRGEKLFF | TGTGCCAGCAGCGGCTACAGGGGCGAAAAACTGTTTTTT
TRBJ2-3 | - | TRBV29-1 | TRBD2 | CSVAQTSGFTDTQYF | TGCAGCGTCGCCCAGACTAGCGGATTCACAGATACGCAGTATTTT
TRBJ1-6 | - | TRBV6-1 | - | CATGTRDSPLHF | TGTGCCACCGGGACCCGTGATTCACCCCTCCACTTT
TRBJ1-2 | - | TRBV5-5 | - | CASSLLYGYTF | TGTGCCAGCAGCTTGCTCTATGGCTACACCTTC
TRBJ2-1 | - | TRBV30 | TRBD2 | CAWSRAGEYNEQFF | TGTGCCTGGAGTAGGGCGGGAGAATACAATGAGCAGTTCTTC
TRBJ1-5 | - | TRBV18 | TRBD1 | CASSPGTGNQPQHF | TGTGCCAGCTCCCCCGGGACAGGGAATCAGCCCCAGCATTTT
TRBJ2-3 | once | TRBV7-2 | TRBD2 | CASTRGGGDTQYF | TGTGCCAGCACCCGGGGCGGGGGGGATACGCAGTATTTT
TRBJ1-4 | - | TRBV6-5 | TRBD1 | CASSFGQGNEKLFF | TGTGCCAGCAGCTTTGGACAGGGAAACGAAAAACTGTTTTTT
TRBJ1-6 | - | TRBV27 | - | CASSLEVRKDSPLHF | TGTGCCAGCAGTTTGGAAGTGAGAAAGGATTCACCCCTCCACTTT
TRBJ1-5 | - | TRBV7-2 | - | CASSYGQPFVQPQHF | TGTGCCAGCAGCTATGGACAGCCCTTCGTTCAGCCCCAGCATTTT
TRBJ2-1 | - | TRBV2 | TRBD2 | CASSDPGGAGGPAMSYNEQFF | TGTGCCAGCAGTGACCCAGGGGGAGCGGGAGGGCCTGCGATGTCCTACAATGAGCAGTTCTTC
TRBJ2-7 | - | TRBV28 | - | CASSRGFFYEQYF | TGTGCCAGCAGCCGCGGGTTCTTCTACGAGCAGTACTTC
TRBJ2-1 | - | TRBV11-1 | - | CASSRGTSSYNEQFF | TGTGCCAGCAGCCGGGGGACGAGCTCCTACAATGAGCAGTTCTTC
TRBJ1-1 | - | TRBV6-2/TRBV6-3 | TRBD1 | CASSKNPDRRLTEAFF | TGTGCCAGCAGTAAGAACCCGGACAGGAGGTTAACTGAAGCTTTCTTT